This is a list of T cell receptor beta chains from one sample in a study of shared clonotypes between healthy human individuals. Assay used: immunoSEQ multiplex PCR; TCRdb lists only in-frame clones, some missing. Among approximately 2.5 million clones listed, around 94% were seen once. Input material: naive CD4+ T cells sorted from blood. All receptors derive from a man in his late teens or twenties in good health. Each CDR3 is given with its conserved first and last residue. Each record gives: V gene, D gene, J gene, clone size, CDR3 protein, CDR3 DNA. The D gene is left open where the match is weak. Only part of the rows carry a size: once, few, many, or a class if the clone is expanded.

>TRBV27|NA|TRBJ2-5|NA
CASSLGGAETQYF
TGTGCCAGCAGTTTAGGGGGGGCAGAGACCCAGTACTTC
>TRBV27|NA|TRBJ2-4|once
CASSFRETGSGKNIQYF
TGTGCCAGCAGTTTCCGCGAGACAGGCTCGGGCAAAAACATTCAGTACTTC
>TRBV6-5|NA|TRBJ2-1|NA
CASSYSNQGNEQFF
TGTGCCAGCAGTTACTCCAACCAGGGTAATGAGCAGTTCTTC
>TRBV20-1|NA|TRBJ2-5|NA
CSAKGLETQYF
TGCAGTGCTAAGGGTTTAGAGACCCAGTACTTC
>TRBV27|NA|TRBJ1-1|NA
CASSWQAGANTEAFF
TGTGCCAGCAGTTGGCAAGCCGGAGCGAACACTGAAGCTTTCTTT
>TRBV29-1|NA|TRBJ2-7|NA
CSVARSGYEQYF
TGCAGCGTAGCTAGGAGTGGTTACGAGCAGTACTTC
>TRBV11-3|NA|TRBJ2-5|NA
CASSLDSERQETQYF
TGTGCCAGCAGCTTAGATAGCGAGCGGCAAGAGACCCAGTACTTC
>TRBV19|TRBD1|TRBJ1-2|NA
CASISLAGTEGHGYTF
TGTGCCAGTATAAGCCTCGCCGGGACAGAAGGCCATGGCTACACCTTC
>TRBV29-1|NA|TRBJ2-6|NA
CSVEEVRNSGANVLTF
TGCAGCGTTGAAGAAGTAAGAAACTCTGGGGCCAACGTCCTGACTTTC
>TRBV11-2|NA|TRBJ2-7|once
CASSQDRTSYEQYF
TGTGCCAGCAGCCAAGACAGAACTTCCTACGAGCAGTACTTC
>TRBV2|TRBD1|TRBJ2-7|NA
CASRVFRDRSYEQYF
TGTGCCAGCAGAGTTTTCCGGGACAGGTCCTACGAGCAGTACTTC
>TRBV6-5|NA|TRBJ2-1|NA
CASSYGLETYNEQFF
TGTGCCAGCAGTTACGGGCTCGAAACCTACAATGAGCAGTTCTTC
>TRBV6-1|NA|TRBJ1-1|once
CASSRSTVNTEAFF
TGTGCCAGCAGTCGATCGACGGTGAACACTGAAGCTTTCTTT
>TRBV6-5|NA|TRBJ2-7|NA
CASSYRESYEQYF
TGTGCCAGCAGTTACCGTGAATCCTACGAGCAGTACTTC
>TRBV5-5|NA|TRBJ2-2|NA
CASSLWLGNTGELFF
TGTGCCAGCAGCTTGTGGTTGGGGAACACCGGGGAGCTGTTTTTT
>TRBV5-4|NA|TRBJ1-6|NA
CASSLGTVGSPLHF
TGTGCCAGCAGCTTGGGGACAGTTGGTTCACCCCTCCACTTT
>TRBV19|TRBD2|TRBJ2-7|NA
CASSQTTSPSSYEQYF
TGTGCCAGTAGTCAAACGACTAGCCCGAGCTCCTACGAGCAGTACTTC
>TRBV7-2|TRBD1|TRBJ1-2|NA
CASSPLTGIYGYTF
TGTGCCAGCAGTCCCCTGACAGGGATCTATGGCTACACCTTC
>TRBV7-2|TRBD1|TRBJ2-1|once
CASSHPGQGVNEQFF
TGCGCCAGCAGCCATCCGGGACAGGGGGTGAATGAGCAGTTCTTC
>TRBV6-1|TRBD1|TRBJ1-3|NA
CASSEWDRVGNTIYF
TGTGCCAGCAGTGAATGGGACAGGGTGGGGAACACCATATATTTT
>TRBV19|NA|TRBJ1-1|NA
CASSPQGLGNTEAFF
TGTGCCAGTAGTCCCCAGGGACTGGGGAACACTGAAGCTTTCTTT
>TRBV27|NA|TRBJ2-7|NA
CASSPRGGGSYEQYF
TGTGCCAGCAGCCCAAGGGGGGGAGGCTCCTACGAGCAGTACTTC
>TRBV27|NA|TRBJ2-7|NA
CASTTPRLGEQYF
TGTGCCAGCACGACGCCTCGGCTGGGAGAGCAGTACTTC
>TRBV19|NA|TRBJ1-1|NA
CASIWGSREGRDTEAFF
TGTGCCAGTATCTGGGGGAGTCGGGAAGGAAGGGACACTGAAGCTTTCTTT
>TRBV18|NA|TRBJ2-3|NA
CASSPLFGGVGNTQYF
TGTGCCAGCTCACCACTTTTTGGCGGAGTGGGGAATACGCAGTATTTT
>TRBV10-3|NA|TRBJ2-2|NA
CAISDLRGDTGELFF
TGTGCCATCAGTGACCTTAGGGGGGACACCGGGGAGCTGTTTTTT
>TRBV10-3|TRBD1|TRBJ1-1|NA
CAISESDRANTEAFF
TGTGCCATCAGTGAGTCGGACAGGGCGAACACTGAAGCTTTCTTT
>TRBV6-5|NA|TRBJ2-5|NA
CASSYSTGVAETQYF
TGTGCCAGCAGTTACTCGACGGGAGTCGCAGAGACCCAGTACTTC
>TRBV2|TRBD2|TRBJ2-5|NA
CASNLGTSGRGLQYF
TGTGCCAGCAATCTTGGGACTAGCGGGAGAGGTTTACAGTACTTC
>TRBV30|NA|TRBJ2-7|NA
CAWSPAYEQYF
TGTGCCTGGAGCCCTGCCTACGAGCAGTACTTC
>TRBV12-5|NA|TRBJ2-7|NA
CASGLPLFWVHQAPVVYEQYF
TGTGCTAGTGGTTTGCCCCTCTTCTGGGTCCATCAGGCCCCCGTCGTATACGAGCAGTACTTC
>TRBV6-1|NA|TRBJ2-3|NA
CASSPNRYFPDTQYF
TGTGCCAGCAGTCCCAACAGGTATTTCCCAGATACGCAGTATTTT
>TRBV10-2|NA|TRBJ1-5|NA
CASSEKGFDNQPQHF
TGCGCCAGCAGTGAGAAGGGGTTTGACAATCAGCCCCAGCATTTT
>TRBV29-1|TRBD2|TRBJ2-7|NA
CSVEVKSSGRVPSSYEQYF
TGCAGCGTTGAAGTTAAGTCTAGCGGGAGGGTCCCCAGCTCCTACGAGCAGTACTTC
>TRBV10-2|NA|TRBJ2-7|NA
CASSEGVSYEQYF
TGCGCCAGCAGTGAAGGGGTCTCCTACGAGCAGTACTTC
>TRBV10-3|TRBD2|TRBJ2-5|once
CAISDQRGGQETQYF
TGTGCCATCAGTGACCAGCGGGGGGGACAAGAGACCCAGTACTTC
>TRBV6-1|NA|TRBJ1-6|NA
CASTLPESYNSPLHF
TGTGCCAGCACCCTGCCGGAATCCTATAATTCACCCCTCCACTTT
>TRBV5-1|NA|TRBJ2-7|NA
CASSLYGSAGTYEQYF
TGCGCCAGCAGCTTGTACGGGTCTGCAGGGACCTACGAGCAGTACTTC
>TRBV12-1|NA|TRBJ1-2|NA
CASSFQRGTSPWWSYGYTF
TGTGCCAGCAGCTTTCAGCGGGGGACGAGCCCCTGGTGGAGCTATGGCTACACCTTC
>TRBV2|NA|TRBJ2-5|NA
CASSKDKYQETQYF
TGTGCCAGCAGTAAAGACAAGTACCAAGAGACCCAGTACTTC